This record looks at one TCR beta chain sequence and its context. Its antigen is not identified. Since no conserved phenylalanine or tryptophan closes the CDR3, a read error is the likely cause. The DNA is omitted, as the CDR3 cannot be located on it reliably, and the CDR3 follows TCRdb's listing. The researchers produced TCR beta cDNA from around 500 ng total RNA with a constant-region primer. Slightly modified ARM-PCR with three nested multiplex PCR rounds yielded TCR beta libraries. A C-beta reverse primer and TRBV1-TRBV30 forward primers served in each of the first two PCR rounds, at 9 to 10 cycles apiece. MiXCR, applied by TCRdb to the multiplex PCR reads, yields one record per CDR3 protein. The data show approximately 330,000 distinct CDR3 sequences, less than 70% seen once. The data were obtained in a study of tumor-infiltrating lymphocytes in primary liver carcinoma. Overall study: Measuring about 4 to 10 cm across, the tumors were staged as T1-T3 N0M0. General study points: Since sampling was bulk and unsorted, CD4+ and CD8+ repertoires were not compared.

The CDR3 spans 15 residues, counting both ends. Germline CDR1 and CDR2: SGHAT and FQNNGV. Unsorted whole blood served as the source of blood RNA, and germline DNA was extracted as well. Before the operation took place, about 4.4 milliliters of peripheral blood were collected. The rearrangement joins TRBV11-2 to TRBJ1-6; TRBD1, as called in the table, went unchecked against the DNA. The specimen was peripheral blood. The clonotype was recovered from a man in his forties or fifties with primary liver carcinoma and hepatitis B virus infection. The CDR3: CASSSRDRGNSPLRI.